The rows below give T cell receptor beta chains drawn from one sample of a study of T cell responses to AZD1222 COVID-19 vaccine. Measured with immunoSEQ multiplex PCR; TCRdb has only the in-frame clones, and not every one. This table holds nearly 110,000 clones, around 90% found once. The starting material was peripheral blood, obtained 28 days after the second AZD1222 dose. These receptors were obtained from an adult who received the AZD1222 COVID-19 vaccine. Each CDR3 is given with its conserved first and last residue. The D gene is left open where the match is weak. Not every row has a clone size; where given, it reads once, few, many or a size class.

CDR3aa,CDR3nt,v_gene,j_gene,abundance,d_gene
CASSPGAGTATGELFF,TGTGCCAGCAGTCCAGGTGCCGGGACTGCAACCGGGGAGCTGTTTTTT,TRBV13,TRBJ2-2,-,-
CARKQGNQPQHF,TGTGCCAGAAAACAGGGAAATCAGCCCCAGCATTTT,TRBV19,TRBJ1-5,once,-
CASSQDSAGSYNEQFF,TGCGCCAGCAGCCAAGATAGTGCTGGCTCCTACAATGAGCAGTTCTTC,TRBV4-3,TRBJ2-1,-,-
CASRPGQGLTNEKLFF,TGTGCCAGCAGACCCGGACAGGGCTTGACTAATGAAAAACTGTTTTTT,TRBV27,TRBJ1-4,-,TRBD1
CATSRDASGNTIYF,TGTGCCACCAGCAGAGATGCTTCTGGAAACACCATATATTTT,TRBV15,TRBJ1-3,-,-
CASSPGAGNYGYTF,TGTGCCAGCAGCCCGGGGGCAGGCAACTATGGCTACACCTTC,TRBV3-1/TRBV3-2,TRBJ1-2,-,-
CASSLIQGGLETQYF,TGTGCCAGCAGCTTAATACAGGGTGGCCTAGAGACCCAGTACTTC,TRBV7-2,TRBJ2-5,-,-
CASSMTGFSPETQYF,TGTGCCAGTAGTATGACAGGGTTTTCCCCAGAGACCCAGTACTTC,TRBV19,TRBJ2-5,-,TRBD1
CASSLAVYTGTEAFF,TGCGCCAGCAGCTTGGCCGTGTACACTGGGACTGAAGCTTTCTTT,TRBV5-1,TRBJ1-1,-,-
CATSTRINEKLFF,TGTGCCACCAGCACCAGGATTAATGAAAAACTGTTTTTT,TRBV15,TRBJ1-4,few,-
CASSYSRRQAGNTIYF,TGTGCCAGCAGTTACTCGAGAAGACAAGCTGGAAACACCATATATTTT,TRBV6-5,TRBJ1-3,-,-
CASSLGGRKGNDGNGYTF,TGTGCCAGCAGCTTAGGGGGTAGGAAAGGGAACGACGGAAATGGCTACACCTTC,TRBV7-2,TRBJ1-2,-,-
CASSLEGFVGKLFF,TGTGCCAGCAGTTTAGAAGGGTTCGTTGGAAAACTGTTTTTT,TRBV27,TRBJ1-4,-,-
CASSSVVYEQYF,TGTGCCAGCAGTTCGGTCGTCTACGAGCAGTACTTC,TRBV28,TRBJ2-7,-,-
CASSESGVYGYTF,TGTGCCAGCAGTGAAAGCGGAGTCTATGGCTACACCTTC,TRBV6-1,TRBJ1-2,-,-
CASSSAGTATGELFF,TGCGCCAGCAGCTCCGCCGGGACCGCGACCGGGGAGCTGTTTTTT,TRBV5-1,TRBJ2-2,-,-
CASSVGQHNQPQHF,TGTGCCAGCAGTGTGGGACAGCACAATCAGCCCCAGCATTTT,TRBV27,TRBJ1-5,-,TRBD1
CASSHELVGGQYF,TGTGCCAGCAGCCACGAGCTGGTAGGCGGGCAGTACTTC,TRBV3-1/TRBV3-2,TRBJ2-7,once,-
CASREWGGDHEQFF,TGTGCCAGCCGGGAGTGGGGGGGTGACCATGAGCAGTTCTTC,TRBV19,TRBJ2-1,-,TRBD2
CASSLGRTGELFF,TGTGCCAGCAGCTTAGGTCGCACCGGGGAGCTGTTTTTT,TRBV11-2,TRBJ2-2,few,-
CASSLDSGSEQPQHF,TGTGCCAGCAGCTTAGATTCAGGGTCTGAGCAGCCCCAGCATTTT,TRBV7-2,TRBJ1-5,-,-
CASSEDAGGQADTQYF,TGTGCCAGCAGCGAGGACGCGGGGGGGCAAGCCGATACGCAGTATTTT,TRBV6-4,TRBJ2-3,few,TRBD2
CASSKNLGTDEKLFF,TGTGCCAGCTCAAAGAACCTGGGGACAGATGAAAAACTGTTTTTT,TRBV18,TRBJ1-4,-,TRBD1
CASSNQGKGLTDTQYF,TGTGCCAGTAGTAACCAGGGGAAGGGCCTCACAGATACGCAGTATTTT,TRBV19,TRBJ2-3,-,-
CASSLGTWEPKTGELFF,TGTGCCAGCAGCTTGGGGACCTGGGAACCGAAAACCGGGGAGCTGTTTTTT,TRBV11-2,TRBJ2-2,-,-
CSAAGGNEQFF,TGCAGTGCGGCGGGGGGCAATGAGCAGTTCTTC,TRBV20-1,TRBJ2-1,few,TRBD2
CASQGDNGYTF,TGTGCCAGTCAGGGGGACAATGGCTACACCTTC,TRBV18,TRBJ1-2,-,TRBD1
CASSQVGTGVWDGYTF,TGCGCCAGCAGCCAAGTCGGGACAGGGGTATGGGATGGCTACACCTTC,TRBV4-3,TRBJ1-2,-,TRBD1
CASSIANMGGEAFF,TGTGCCAGTAGTATAGCAAATATGGGCGGTGAAGCTTTCTTT,TRBV19,TRBJ1-1,-,-